Below, 7 T cell receptor beta chains from the same sample are listed, as sequenced in a study of cytomegalovirus exposure and HLA in healthy donors. Method: immunoSEQ multiplex PCR; TCRdb's copy keeps in-frame clones and lacks some. In the table there are over 55,000 clones, roughly 96% of which are singletons. Sequencing was performed on PBMCs. These receptors were taken from a man between 18 and 29 years old in good health and CMV-seronegative.

The rearrangement joins TRBV11-2 to TRBJ2-7; D perhaps matches TRBD1 (5 bases). The CDR3 runs 15 residues. Germline V CDR1 and CDR2: SGHAT, FQNNGV. The V end was cut by 3 bases, the J end by 2 bases, with 14 bases between. The CDR3 here is CASSLGQELPYEQYF. CDR3 nucleotide sequence: TGTGCCAGCAGCTTGGGGCAGGAGCTTCCCTACGAGCAGTACTTC.

V is TRBV30 and J is TRBJ1-2, with 7 bases identical to TRBD1. The trim removed 3 bases at V and 2 bases at J, leaving 6 bases unmatched. CDR1 is GTSNPN and CDR2 is SVGIG in the germline V gene (reference sequence). This CDR3 has 14 residues. CDR3 loop: CAWRGQSPNYGYTF. Here the CDR3 DNA reads TGTGCCTGGAGGGGACAGAGCCCCAACTATGGCTACACCTTC.

V and J are TRBV14 and TRBJ1-1; no clear D. There are 13 residues in the CDR3. Germline values: CDR1 SGHDN, CDR2 FVKESK. The V gene lost 6 bases and the J gene lost 6 bases, with 14 bases spanning the gap. The CDR3 loop is CASSSQGSAEAFF. The CDR3 nucleotides read TGTGCCAGCAGTAGTCAAGGGAGTGCTGAAGCTTTCTTT. Looking up the rest from reference TRBV14 and TRBJ1-1 gives the full variable domain: EAGVTQFPSHSVIEKGQTVTLRCDPISGHDNLYWYRRVMGKEIKFLLHFVKESKQDESGMPNNRFLAERTGGTYSTLKVQPAELEDSGVYFCASSSQGSAEAFFGQGTRLTVV.

The chain recombines TRBV10-2 with TRBJ2-7; 9 bases line up with TRBD2. Germline-derived CDR1 and CDR2 are WSHSY and SAAADI. The length of the CDR3 is 16 residues. J was trimmed by 2 bases and V by 10 bases; bases with no gene match: 15. In DNA, the CDR3 is TGCGCCATCAGCAAGGGGACGACTAGCGGTACCTACGAGCAGTACTTC. Protein: CAISKGTTSGTYEQYF.

The gene calls are TRBV4-3 and TRBJ2-2, with 13 bases that match TRBD2. CDR1 and CDR2 (germline): LGHNA, YSLEER. The CDR3 length is 20 residues. Unmatched junction bases numbered 7, after V lost 0 bases and J lost 0 bases. CDR3 residues: CASSQDRGTSGMSNTGELFF. The CDR3 DNA follows: TGCGCCAGCAGCCAAGATCGGGGGACTAGCGGGATGTCGAACACCGGGGAGCTGTTTTTT.

The genes are TRBV2 and TRBJ2-3, with TRBD2 matching 7 bases. In germline, CDR1 is SNHLY, CDR2 FYNNEI. The CDR3 consists of 13 residues. The trim removed 7 bases at V and 4 bases at J, leaving 5 bases unmatched. In DNA form, the CDR3 reads TGTGCCAGCAAGGCGGGAGCGGCAGATACGCAGTATTTT. As protein: CASKAGAADTQYF. Full variable domain (remainder filled in from reference TRBV2 and TRBJ2-3): EPEVTQTPSHQVTQMGQEVILRCVPISNHLYFYWYRQILGQKVEFLVSFYNNEISEKSEIFDDQFSVERPDGSNFTLKIRSTKLEDSAMYFCASKAGAADTQYFGPGTRLTVL.

This sequence joins TRBV5-5 and TRBJ1-4; D uncertain. Deletions cut 2 bases from V and 5 bases from J, with 10 bases between. Germline values: CDR1 SGHKS, CDR2 YYEKEE (reference sequence). The length of the CDR3 is 14 residues. The CDR3 DNA reads as TGTGCCAGCAGCTTTCCGGGTCCCAATGAAAAACTGTTTTTT. Translating it yields CASSFPGPNEKLFF.